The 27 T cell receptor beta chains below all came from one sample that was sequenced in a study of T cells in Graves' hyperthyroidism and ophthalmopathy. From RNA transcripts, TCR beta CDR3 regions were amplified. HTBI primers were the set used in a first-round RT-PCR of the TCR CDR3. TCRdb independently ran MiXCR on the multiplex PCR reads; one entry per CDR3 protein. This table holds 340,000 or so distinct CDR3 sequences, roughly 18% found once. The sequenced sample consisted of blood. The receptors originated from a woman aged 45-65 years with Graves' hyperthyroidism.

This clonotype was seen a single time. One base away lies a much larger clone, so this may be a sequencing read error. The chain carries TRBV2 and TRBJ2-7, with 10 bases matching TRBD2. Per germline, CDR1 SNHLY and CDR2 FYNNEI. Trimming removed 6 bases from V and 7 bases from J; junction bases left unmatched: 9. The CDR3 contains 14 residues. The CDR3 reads CASSLTSGISEQYV. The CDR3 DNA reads TGTGCCAGCAGCCTTACTAGCGGGATAAGTGAGCAGTACGTC.

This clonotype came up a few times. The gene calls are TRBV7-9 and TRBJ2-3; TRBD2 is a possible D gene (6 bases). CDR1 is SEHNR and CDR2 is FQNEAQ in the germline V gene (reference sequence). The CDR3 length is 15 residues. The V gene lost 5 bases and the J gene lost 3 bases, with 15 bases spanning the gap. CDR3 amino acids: CASSPLARLTDTQYF. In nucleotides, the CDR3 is TGTGCCAGCAGCCCTCTAGCGAGGTTAACAGATACGCAGTATTTT.

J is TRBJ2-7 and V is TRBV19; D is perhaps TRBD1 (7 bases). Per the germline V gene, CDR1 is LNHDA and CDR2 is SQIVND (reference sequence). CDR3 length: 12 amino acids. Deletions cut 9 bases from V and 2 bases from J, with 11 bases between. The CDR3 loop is CARQGRTYEQYV. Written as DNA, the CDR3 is TGTGCCAGACAGGGGAGGACCTACGAGCAGTACGTC.

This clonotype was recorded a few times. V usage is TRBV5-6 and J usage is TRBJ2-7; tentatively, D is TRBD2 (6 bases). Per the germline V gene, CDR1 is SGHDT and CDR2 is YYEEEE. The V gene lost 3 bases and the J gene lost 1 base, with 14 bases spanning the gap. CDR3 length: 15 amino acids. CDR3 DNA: TGTGCCAGCAGCTCCCCTTCGCGGGATTCCTACGAGCAGTACGTC. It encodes CASSSPSRDSYEQYV.

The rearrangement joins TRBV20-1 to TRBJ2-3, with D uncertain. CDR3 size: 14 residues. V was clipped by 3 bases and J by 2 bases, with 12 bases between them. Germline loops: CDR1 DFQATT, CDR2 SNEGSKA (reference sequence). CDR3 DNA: TGCAGTGCTAGCTCCGTGTTATACACAGATACGCAGTATTTT. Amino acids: CSASSVLYTDTQYF.

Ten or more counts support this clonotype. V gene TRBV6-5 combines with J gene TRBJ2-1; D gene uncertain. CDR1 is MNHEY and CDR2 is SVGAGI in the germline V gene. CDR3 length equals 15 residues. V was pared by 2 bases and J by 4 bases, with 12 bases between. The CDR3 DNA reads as TGTGCCAGCAGTTACGGCCAGGAGAAATACAATGAGCAGTTCTTC. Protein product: CASSYGQEKYNEQFF.

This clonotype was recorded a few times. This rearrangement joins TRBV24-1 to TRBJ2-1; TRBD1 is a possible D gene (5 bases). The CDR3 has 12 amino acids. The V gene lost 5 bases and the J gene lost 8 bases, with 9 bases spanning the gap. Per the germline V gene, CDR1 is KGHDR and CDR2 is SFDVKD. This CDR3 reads CATSGSGYEQFF. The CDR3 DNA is TGTGCCACCAGTGGTTCAGGGTATGAGCAGTTCTTC.

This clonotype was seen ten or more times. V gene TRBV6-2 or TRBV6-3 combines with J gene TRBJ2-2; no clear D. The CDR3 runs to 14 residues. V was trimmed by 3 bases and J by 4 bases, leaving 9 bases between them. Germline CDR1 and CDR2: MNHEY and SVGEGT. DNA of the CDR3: TGTGCCAGCAGTTATCAAGTGGGCACCGGGGAGCTGTTTTTT. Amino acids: CASSYQVGTGELFF.

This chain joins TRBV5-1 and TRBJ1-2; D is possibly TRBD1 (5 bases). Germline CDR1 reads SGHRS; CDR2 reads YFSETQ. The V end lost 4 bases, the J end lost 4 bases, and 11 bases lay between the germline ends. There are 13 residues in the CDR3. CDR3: CASSDGDLYGYTF. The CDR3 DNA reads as TGCGCCAGCAGCGATGGGGACCTCTATGGCTACACCTTC. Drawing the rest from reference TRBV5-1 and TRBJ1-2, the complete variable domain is KAGVTQTPRYLIKTRGQQVTLSCSPISGHRSVSWYQQTPGQGLQFLFEYFSETQRNKGNFPGRFSGRQFSNSRSEMNVSTLELGDSALYLCASSDGDLYGYTFGSGTRLTVV.

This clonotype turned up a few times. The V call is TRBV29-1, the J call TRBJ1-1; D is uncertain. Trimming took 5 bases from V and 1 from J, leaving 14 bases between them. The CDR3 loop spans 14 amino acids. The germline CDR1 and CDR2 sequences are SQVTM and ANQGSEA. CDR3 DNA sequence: TGCAGCGTTCTGCTGTGGGCAAAGAACACTGAAGCTTTCTTT. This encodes CSVLLWAKNTEAFF.

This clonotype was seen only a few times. The CDR3 nucleotides are TGTGCCAGCAGTCCCGTCGACAGGGCTTCCACTAATGAAAAACTGTTTTTT. As protein: CASSPVDRASTNEKLFF. The V gene is TRBV6-1, the J gene TRBJ1-4, with 7 bases aligning to TRBD1. Germline lookup yields CDR1 MNHNS and CDR2 SASEGT. V lost 5 bases to trimming and J lost 2 bases; unmatched junction nucleotides: 11. There are 17 residues in the CDR3.

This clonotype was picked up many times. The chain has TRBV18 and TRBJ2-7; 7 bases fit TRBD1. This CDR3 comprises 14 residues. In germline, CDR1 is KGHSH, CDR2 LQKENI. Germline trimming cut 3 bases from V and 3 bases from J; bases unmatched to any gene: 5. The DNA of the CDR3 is TGTGCCAGCTCACCCGGGACAGAAGTCTACGAGCAGTACTTC. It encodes CASSPGTEVYEQYF.

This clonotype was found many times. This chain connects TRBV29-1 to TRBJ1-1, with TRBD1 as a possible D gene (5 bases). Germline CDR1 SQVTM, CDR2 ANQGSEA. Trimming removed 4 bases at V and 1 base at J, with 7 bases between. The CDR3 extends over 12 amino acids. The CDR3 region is CSVGQTNTEAFF. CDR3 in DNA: TGCAGCGTTGGACAGACGAACACTGAAGCTTTCTTT.

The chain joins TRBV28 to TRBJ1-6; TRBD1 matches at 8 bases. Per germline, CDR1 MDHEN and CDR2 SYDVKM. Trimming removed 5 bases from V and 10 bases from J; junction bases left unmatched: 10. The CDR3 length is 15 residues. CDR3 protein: CASSPLDRVASPLHF. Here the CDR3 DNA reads TGTGCCAGCAGTCCCCTGGACAGGGTGGCATCACCCCTCCACTTT.

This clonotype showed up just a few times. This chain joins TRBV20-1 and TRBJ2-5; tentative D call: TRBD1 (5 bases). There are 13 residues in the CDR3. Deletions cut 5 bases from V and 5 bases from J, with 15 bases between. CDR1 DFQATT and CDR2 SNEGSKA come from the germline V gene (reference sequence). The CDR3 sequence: CSAGVWGGETQYF. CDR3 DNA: TGCAGTGCTGGAGTCTGGGGCGGTGAGACCCAGTACTTC.

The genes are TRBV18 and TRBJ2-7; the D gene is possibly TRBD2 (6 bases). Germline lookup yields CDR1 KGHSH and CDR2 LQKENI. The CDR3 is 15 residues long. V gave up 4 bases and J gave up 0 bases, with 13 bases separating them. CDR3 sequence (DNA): TGTGCCAGCTCACTGACGGGGGTCAGCTCCTACGAGCAGTACGTC. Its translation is CASSLTGVSSYEQYV.

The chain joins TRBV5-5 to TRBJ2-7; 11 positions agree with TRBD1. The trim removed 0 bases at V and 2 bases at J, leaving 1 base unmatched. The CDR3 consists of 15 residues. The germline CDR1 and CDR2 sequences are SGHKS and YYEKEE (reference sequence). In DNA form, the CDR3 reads TGTGCCAGCAGCTTGGAGGGACAGGGGGCCTACGAGCAGTACTTC. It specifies CASSLEGQGAYEQYF.

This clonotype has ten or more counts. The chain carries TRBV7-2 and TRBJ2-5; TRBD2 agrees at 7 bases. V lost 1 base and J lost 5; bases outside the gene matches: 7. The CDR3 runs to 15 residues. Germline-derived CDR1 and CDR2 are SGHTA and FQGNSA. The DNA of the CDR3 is TGTGCCAGCAGCTTAGGAGTGGGGGGGGGGGAGACCCAGTACTTC. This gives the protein CASSLGVGGGETQYF.

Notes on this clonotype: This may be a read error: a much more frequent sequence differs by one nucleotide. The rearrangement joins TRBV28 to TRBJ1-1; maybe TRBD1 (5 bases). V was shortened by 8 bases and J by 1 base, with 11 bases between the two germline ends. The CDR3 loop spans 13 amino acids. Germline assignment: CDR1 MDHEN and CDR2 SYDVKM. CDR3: CASYRFPNTEAFF. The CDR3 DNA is TGTGCCAGCTACAGGTTCCCGAACACTGAAGCTTTCTTT.

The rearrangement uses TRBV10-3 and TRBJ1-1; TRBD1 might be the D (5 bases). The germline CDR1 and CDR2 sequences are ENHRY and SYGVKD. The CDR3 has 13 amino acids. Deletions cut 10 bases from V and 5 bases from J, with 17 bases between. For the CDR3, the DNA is TGTGCCACGGCAGGGCATCTGAGGACTGAAGCTTTCTTT. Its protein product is CATAGHLRTEAFF.

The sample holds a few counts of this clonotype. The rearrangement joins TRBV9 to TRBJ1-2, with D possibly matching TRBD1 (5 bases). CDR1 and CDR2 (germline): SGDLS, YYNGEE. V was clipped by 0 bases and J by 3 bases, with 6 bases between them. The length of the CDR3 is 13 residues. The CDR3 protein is CASSVGRDYGYTF. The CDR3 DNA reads TGTGCCAGCAGCGTAGGCAGGGACTATGGCTACACCTTC.

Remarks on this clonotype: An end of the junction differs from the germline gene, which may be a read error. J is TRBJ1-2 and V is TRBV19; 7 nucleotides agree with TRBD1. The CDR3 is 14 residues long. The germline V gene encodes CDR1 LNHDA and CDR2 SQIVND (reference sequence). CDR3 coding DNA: TGTGCCAGTAGCCCGGGACAGTCATTTTATGGCTGCACCTTC. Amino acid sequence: CASSPGQSFYGCTF.

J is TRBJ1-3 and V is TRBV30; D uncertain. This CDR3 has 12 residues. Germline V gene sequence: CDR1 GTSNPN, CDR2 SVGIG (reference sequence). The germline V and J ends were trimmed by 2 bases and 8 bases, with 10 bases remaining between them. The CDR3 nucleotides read TGTGCCTGGAGTTTCAGAAGGGACACCATATATTTT. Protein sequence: CAWSFRRDTIYF. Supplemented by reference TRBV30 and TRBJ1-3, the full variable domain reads SQTIHQWPATLVQPVGSPLSLECTVEGTSNPNLYWYRQAAGRGLQLLFYSVGIGQISSEVPQNLSASRPQDRQFILSSKKLLLSDSGFYLCAWSFRRDTIYFGEGSWLTVV.

The CDR3 region is CASSQPWRGVATEAFF. As DNA, the CDR3 is TGTGCCAGCAGCCAACCCTGGAGGGGGGTTGCCACTGAAGCTTTCTTT. V gene TRBV7-2 combines with J gene TRBJ1-1; possible D gene TRBD1, 6 bases. The CDR3 runs to 16 residues. V lost 5 bases to trimming and J lost 4 bases, with 20 bases between them. In germline, CDR1 is SGHTA, CDR2 FQGNSA.

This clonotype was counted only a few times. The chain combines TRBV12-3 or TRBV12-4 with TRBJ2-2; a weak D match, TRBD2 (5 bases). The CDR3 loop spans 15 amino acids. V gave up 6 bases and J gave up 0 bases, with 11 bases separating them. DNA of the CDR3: TGTGCCAGCAGCCCGGGAATTTCGAACACCGGGGAGCTGTTTTTT. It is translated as CASSPGISNTGELFF.

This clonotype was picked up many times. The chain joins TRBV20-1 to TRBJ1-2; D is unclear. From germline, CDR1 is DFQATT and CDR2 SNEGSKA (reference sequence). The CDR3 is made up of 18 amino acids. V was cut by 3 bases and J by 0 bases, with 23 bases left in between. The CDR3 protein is CSARPHGTGGRANYGYTF. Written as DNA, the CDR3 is TGCAGTGCTAGGCCGCACGGTACTGGAGGCCGAGCTAACTATGGCTACACCTTC.

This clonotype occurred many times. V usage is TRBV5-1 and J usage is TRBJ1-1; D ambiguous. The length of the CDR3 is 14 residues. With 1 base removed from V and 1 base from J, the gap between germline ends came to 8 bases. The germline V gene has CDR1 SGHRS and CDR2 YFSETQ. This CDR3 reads CASSLRQKNTEAFF. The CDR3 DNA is TGCGCCAGCAGCTTGAGGCAGAAGAACACTGAAGCTTTCTTT.